This TCR beta chain was sequenced during a study of blood T cell repertoires in COVID-19. Study background: Sites in the United States, Italy and Spain provided acute and convalescent COVID-19 samples. Sources were T cells, B-cell-depleted T cells, or PBMCs; the material itself was cDNA or gDNA.

Clinical histories supplied by participants themselves formed the basis of cohort assignment. Germline CDR1 and CDR2: SGHTS and YDEGEE. The V end lost 4 bases, the J end lost 5 bases, and 30 bases lay between the germline ends. There are 19 residues in the CDR3. Original processing methods: Reference gene primer amplification gave estimated nucleated cell counts. The method was immunoSEQ multiplex PCR; TCRdb's version includes in-frame clones alone and lacks a portion of them. V and J calls and clone size come straight from that table; D and trimming were deduced from the DNA. The table records some 210,000 clones, 81% of them present only once.

Source material: PBMCs or T cells enriched from blood (not recorded which). This chain connects TRBV5-8 to TRBJ2-5; D might be TRBD1 (6 bases). The clonotype comes from a woman between 45 and 65 years old with acute COVID-19. In DNA form, the CDR3 reads TGTGCCAGCAGCCCCCAAGGGGGTCCCCTTGATTACCCCCGGGAGACCCAGTACTTC. Its translation: CASSPQGGPLDYPRETQYF.